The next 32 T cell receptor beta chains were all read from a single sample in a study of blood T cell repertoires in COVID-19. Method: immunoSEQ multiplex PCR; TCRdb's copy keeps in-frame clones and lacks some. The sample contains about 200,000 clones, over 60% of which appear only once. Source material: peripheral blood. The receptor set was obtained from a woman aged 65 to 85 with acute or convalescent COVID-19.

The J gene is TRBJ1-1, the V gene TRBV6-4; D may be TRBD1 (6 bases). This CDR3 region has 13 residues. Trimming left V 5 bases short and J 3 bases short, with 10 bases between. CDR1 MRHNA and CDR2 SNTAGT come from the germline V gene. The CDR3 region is CASSRDMDTEAFF. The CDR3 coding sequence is TGTGCCAGCAGTCGGGACATGGACACTGAAGCTTTCTTT.

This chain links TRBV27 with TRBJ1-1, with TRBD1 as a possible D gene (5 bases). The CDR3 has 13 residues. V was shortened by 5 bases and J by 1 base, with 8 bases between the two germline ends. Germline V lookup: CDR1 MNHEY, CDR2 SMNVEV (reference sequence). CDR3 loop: CASSHRRNTEAFF. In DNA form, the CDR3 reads TGTGCCAGCAGTCACAGGAGGAACACTGAAGCTTTCTTT.

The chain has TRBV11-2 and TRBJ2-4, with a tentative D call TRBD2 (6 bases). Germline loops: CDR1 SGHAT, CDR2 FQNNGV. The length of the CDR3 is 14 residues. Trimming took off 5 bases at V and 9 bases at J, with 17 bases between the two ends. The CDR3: CASSPTSRSSIQYF. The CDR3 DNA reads TGTGCCAGCAGCCCCACTAGCCGGAGTAGCATTCAGTACTTC.

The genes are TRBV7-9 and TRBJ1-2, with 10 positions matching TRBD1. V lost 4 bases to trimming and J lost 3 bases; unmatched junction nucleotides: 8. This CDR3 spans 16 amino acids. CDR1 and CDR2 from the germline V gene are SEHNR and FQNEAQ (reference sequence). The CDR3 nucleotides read TGTGCCAGCAGCTCAGCGGGACAGGGGCACCACTATGGCTACACCTTC. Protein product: CASSSAGQGHHYGYTF.

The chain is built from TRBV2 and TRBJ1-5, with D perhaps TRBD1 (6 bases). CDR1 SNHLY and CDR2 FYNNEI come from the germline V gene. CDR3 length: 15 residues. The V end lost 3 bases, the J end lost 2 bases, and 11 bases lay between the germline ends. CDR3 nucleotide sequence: TGTGCCAGCAGTGAGGCCAGGGGTGGCAATCAGCCCCAGCATTTT. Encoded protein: CASSEARGGNQPQHF.

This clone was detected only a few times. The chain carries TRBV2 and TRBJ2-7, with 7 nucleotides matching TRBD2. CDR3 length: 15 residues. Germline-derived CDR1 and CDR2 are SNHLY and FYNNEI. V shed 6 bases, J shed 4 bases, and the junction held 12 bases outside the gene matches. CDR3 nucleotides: TGTGCCAGCAGGCCCCCCGGGGGGAGGAGGTACGAGCAGTACTTC. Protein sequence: CASRPPGGRRYEQYF.

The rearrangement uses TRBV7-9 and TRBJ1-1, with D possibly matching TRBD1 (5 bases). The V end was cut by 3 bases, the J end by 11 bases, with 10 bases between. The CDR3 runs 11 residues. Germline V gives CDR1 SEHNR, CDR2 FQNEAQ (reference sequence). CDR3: CASSFEPGAFF. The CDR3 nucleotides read TGTGCCAGCAGCTTCGAACCAGGGGCTTTCTTT. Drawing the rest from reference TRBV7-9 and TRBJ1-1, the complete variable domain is DTGVSQNPRHKITKRGQNVTFRCDPISEHNRLYWYRQTLGQGPEFLTYFQNEAQLEKSRLLSDRFSAERPKGSFSTLEIQRTEQGDSAMYLCASSFEPGAFFGQGTRLTVV.

The CDR3 loop reads CASRPTGGAGGELFF. The CDR3 DNA sequence: TGTGCCAGCAGACCCACAGGGGGCGCGGGCGGGGAGCTGTTTTTT. J is TRBJ2-2 and V is TRBV3-1 (or the pseudogene TRBV3-2); 9 nucleotides align to TRBD1. The CDR3 covers 15 residues. Trimming took 6 bases from V and 7 from J; bases not matched to a gene: 9. The germline V gene encodes CDR1 LGHDT and CDR2 YNNKEL (reference sequence).

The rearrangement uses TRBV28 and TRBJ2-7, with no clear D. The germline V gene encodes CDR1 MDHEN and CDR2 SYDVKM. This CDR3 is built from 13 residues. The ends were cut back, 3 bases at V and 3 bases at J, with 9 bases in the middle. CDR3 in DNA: TGTGCCAGCAGTTTCTCAAACAGCTACGAGCAGTACTTC. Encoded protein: CASSFSNSYEQYF.

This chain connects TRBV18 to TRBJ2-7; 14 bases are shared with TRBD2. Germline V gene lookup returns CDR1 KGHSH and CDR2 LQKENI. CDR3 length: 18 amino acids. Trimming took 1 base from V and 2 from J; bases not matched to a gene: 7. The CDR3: CASSPLPPTSGRAYEQYF. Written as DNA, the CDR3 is TGTGCCAGCTCACCACTCCCGCCGACTAGCGGGAGGGCCTACGAGCAGTACTTC. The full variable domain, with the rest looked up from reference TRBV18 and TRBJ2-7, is NAGVMQNPRHLVRRRGQEARLRCSPMKGHSHVYWYRQLPEEGLKFMVYLQKENIIDESGMPKERFSAEFPKEGPSILRIQQVVRGDSAAYFCASSPLPPTSGRAYEQYFGPGTRLTVT.

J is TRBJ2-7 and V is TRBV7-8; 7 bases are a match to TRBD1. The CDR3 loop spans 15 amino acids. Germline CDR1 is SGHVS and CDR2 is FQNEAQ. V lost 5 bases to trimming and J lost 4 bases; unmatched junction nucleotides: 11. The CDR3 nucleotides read TGTGCCAGCAGCCCAGCGAAGGGGGCACTGTACGAGCAGTACTTC. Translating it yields CASSPAKGALYEQYF.

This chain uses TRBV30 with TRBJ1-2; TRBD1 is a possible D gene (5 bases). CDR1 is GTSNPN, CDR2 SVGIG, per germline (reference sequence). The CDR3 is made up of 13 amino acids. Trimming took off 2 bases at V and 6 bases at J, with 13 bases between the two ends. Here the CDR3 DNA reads TGTGCCTGGAGTCCTTTCGGGACTGATGGCTACACCTTC. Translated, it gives CAWSPFGTDGYTF.

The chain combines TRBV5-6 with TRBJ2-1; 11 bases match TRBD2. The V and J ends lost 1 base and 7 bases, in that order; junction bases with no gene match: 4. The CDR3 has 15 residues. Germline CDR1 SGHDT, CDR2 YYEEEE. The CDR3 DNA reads TGTGCCAGCAGCTTGATGCCTAGCGGGAGGAATGAGCAGTTCTTC. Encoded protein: CASSLMPSGRNEQFF.

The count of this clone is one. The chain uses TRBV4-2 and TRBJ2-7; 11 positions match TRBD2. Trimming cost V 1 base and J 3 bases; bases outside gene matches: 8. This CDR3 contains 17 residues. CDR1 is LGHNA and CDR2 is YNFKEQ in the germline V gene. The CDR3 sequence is CASSQGPSTSGSYEQYF. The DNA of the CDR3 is TGTGCCAGCAGCCAAGGACCCTCTACTAGCGGGAGCTACGAGCAGTACTTC.

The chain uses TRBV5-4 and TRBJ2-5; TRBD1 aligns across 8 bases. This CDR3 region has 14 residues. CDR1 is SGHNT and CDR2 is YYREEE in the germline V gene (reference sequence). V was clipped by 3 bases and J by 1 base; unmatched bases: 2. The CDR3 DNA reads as TGTGCCAGCAGCTGGGGACAGGCCCAAGAGACCCAGTACTTC. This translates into CASSWGQAQETQYF.

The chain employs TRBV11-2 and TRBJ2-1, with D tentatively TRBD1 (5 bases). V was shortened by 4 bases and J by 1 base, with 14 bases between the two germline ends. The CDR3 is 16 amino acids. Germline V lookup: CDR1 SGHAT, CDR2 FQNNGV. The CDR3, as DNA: TGTGCCAGCAGCTCCGGTGGGGCGTCTTCCTACAATGAGCAGTTCTTC. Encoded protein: CASSSGGASSYNEQFF.

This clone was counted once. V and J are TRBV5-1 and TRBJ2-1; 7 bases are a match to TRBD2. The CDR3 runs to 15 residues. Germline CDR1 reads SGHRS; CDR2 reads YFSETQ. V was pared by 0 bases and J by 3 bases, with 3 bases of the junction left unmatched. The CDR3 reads CASSLEGGSYNEQFF. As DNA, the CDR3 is TGCGCCAGCAGCTTGGAAGGCGGGAGCTACAATGAGCAGTTCTTC.

CDR3 sequence reads: CASSPSGEQYF. In nucleotides, the CDR3 is TGTGCCAGCAGTCCCTCGGGCGAGCAGTACTTC. V usage is TRBV12-3 or TRBV12-4 and J usage is TRBJ2-7; D is ambiguous. The length of the CDR3 is 11 residues. The V gene lost 5 bases and the J gene lost 6 bases, with 8 bases spanning the gap.

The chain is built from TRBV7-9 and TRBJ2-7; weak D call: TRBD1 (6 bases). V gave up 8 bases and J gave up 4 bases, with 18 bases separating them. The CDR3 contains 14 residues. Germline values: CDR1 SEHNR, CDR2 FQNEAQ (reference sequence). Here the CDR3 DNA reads TGTGCCAGCCCCGTGGGCCACAGGGCTTACGAGCAGTACTTC. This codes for CASPVGHRAYEQYF.

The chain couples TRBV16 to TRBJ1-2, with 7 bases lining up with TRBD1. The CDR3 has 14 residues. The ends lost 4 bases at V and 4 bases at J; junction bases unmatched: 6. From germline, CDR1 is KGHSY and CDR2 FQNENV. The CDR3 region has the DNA TGTGCCAGCAGCCTGCGCCGGGACAGCTATGGCTACACCTTC. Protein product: CASSLRRDSYGYTF.

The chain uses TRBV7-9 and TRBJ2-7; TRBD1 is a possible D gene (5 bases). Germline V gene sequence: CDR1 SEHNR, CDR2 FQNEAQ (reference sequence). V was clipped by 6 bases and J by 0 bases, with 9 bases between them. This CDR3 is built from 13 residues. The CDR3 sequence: CASRSTGSYEQYF. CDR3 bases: TGTGCCAGCAGATCCACAGGCTCCTACGAGCAGTACTTC.

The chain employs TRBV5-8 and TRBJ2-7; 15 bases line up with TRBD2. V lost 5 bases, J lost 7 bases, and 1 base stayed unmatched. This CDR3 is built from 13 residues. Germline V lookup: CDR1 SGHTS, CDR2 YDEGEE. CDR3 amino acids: CASRGLAGGEQYF. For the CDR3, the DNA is TGTGCCAGCAGAGGACTAGCGGGAGGGGAGCAGTACTTC.

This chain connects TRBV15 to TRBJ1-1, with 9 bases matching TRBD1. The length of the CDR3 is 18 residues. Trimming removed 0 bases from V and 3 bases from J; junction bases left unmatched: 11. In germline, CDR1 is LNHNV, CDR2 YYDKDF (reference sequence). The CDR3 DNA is TGTGCCACCAGCAGAGATGGGGGGACAGGGATTTATTACACTGAAGCTTTCTTT. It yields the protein CATSRDGGTGIYYTEAFF.

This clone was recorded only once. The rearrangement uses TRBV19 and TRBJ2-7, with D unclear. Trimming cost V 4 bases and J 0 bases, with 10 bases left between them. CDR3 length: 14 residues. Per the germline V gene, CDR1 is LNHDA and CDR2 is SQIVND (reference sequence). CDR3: CASSRAPSSYEQYF. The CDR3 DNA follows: TGTGCCAGTAGTAGGGCGCCGAGCTCCTACGAGCAGTACTTC.

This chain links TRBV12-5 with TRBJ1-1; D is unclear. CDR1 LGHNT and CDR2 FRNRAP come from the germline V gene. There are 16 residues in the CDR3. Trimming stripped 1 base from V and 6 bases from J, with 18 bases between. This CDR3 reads CASGLERTRRVAEAFF. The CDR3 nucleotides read TGTGCTAGTGGTTTGGAACGGACTAGGAGAGTCGCTGAAGCTTTCTTT. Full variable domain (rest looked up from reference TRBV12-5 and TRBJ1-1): DARVTQTPRHKVTEMGQEVTMRCQPILGHNTVFWYRQTMMQGLELLAYFRNRAPLDDSGMPKDRFSAEMPDATLATLKIQPSEPRDSAVYFCASGLERTRRVAEAFFGQGTRLTVV.

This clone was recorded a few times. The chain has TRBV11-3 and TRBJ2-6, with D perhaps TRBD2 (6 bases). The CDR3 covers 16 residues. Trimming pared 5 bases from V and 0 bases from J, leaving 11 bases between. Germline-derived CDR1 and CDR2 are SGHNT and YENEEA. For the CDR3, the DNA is TGTGCCAGCAGCAACGGAGGGAACTCTGGGGCCAACGTCCTGACTTTC. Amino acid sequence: CASSNGGNSGANVLTF. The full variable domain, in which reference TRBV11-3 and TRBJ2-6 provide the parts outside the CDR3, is EAGVVQSPRYKIIEKKQPVAFWCNPISGHNTLYWYLQNLGQGPELLIRYENEEAVDDSQLPKDRFSAERLKGVDSTLKIQPAELGDSAVYLCASSNGGNSGANVLTFGAGSRLTVL.

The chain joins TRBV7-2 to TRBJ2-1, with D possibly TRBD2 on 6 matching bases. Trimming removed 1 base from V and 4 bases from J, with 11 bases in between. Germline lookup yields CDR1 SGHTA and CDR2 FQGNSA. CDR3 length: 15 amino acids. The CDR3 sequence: CASSLVTSSYNEQFF. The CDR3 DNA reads TGTGCCAGCAGCTTAGTTACTAGCTCATACAATGAGCAGTTCTTC.

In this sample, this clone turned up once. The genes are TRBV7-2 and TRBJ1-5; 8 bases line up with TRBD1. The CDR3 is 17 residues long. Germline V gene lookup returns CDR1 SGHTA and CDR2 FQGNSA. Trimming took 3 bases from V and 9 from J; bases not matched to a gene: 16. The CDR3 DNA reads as TGTGCCAGCAGCTTTGGCAAAGATGACAGGGGCGGTAGGCCCCAGCATTTT. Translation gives CASSFGKDDRGGRPQHF.

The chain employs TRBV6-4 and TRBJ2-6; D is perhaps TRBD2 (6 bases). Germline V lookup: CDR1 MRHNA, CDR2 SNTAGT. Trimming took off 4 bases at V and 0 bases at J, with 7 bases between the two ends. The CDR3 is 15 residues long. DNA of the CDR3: TGTGCCAGCAGTGCGGGAGCCTCTGGGGCCAACGTCCTGACTTTC. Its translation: CASSAGASGANVLTF.

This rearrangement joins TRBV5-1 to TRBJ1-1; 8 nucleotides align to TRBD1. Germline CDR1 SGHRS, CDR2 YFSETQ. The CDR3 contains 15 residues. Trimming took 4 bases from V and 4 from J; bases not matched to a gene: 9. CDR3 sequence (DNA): TGCGCCAGCAGCCCGCAGGGGGCGTTTGGCACTGAAGCTTTCTTT. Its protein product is CASSPQGAFGTEAFF. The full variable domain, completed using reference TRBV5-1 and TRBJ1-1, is KAGVTQTPRYLIKTRGQQVTLSCSPISGHRSVSWYQQTPGQGLQFLFEYFSETQRNKGNFPGRFSGRQFSNSRSEMNVSTLELGDSALYLCASSPQGAFGTEAFFGQGTRLTVV.

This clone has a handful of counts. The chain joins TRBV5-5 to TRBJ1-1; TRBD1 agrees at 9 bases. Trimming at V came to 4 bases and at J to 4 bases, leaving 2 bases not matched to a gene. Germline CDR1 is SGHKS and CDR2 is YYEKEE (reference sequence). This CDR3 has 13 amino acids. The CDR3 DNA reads TGTGCCAGCAGCCGGACAGGGGTCACTGAAGCTTTCTTT. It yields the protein CASSRTGVTEAFF.

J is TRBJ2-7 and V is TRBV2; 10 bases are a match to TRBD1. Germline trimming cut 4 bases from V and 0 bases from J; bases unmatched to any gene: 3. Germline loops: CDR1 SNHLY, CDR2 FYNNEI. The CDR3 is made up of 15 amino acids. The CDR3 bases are TGTGCCAGCAGTGTAAGGACAGGGGGCTCCTACGAGCAGTACTTC. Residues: CASSVRTGGSYEQYF.